A single sample gave rise to the 8 T cell receptor beta chains below, sequenced in a study of cytomegalovirus exposure and HLA in healthy donors. Researchers ran the PCR with 60 Vbeta and 13 Jbeta primers. Using immunoSEQ multiplex PCR, the repertoire was profiled, and TCRdb retains in-frame clones only, with some absent. The data hold about 180,000 clones, with 75% to 80% observed a single time. The source material was PBMCs. Source of these receptors: a middle-aged man in good health and CMV-seropositive.

The chain recombines TRBV10-2 with TRBJ2-3; 10 nucleotides line up with TRBD2. The germline gives CDR1 WSHSY, CDR2 SAAADI. V lost 9 bases and J lost 2; bases outside the gene matches: 8. The CDR3 sequence is 15 residues long. The CDR3 DNA follows: TGCGCCAGTCCGACTAGCGGGTTCCCCACAGATACGCAGTATTTT. Protein sequence: CASPTSGFPTDTQYF.

In this sample, this clone turned up once. The chain recombines TRBV11-3 with TRBJ1-2; 7 bases agree with TRBD1. The germline CDR1 and CDR2 sequences are SGHNT and YENEEA. The CDR3 is 16 residues long. The V and J ends lost 0 bases and 4 bases, in that order; junction bases with no gene match: 8. CDR3 residues: CASSLDGDSGAYGYTF. The CDR3 coding sequence is TGTGCCAGCAGCTTAGATGGGGACAGTGGGGCCTATGGCTACACCTTC.

The J gene is TRBJ2-1, the V gene TRBV7-6; D perhaps matches TRBD2 (6 bases). Germline V CDR1 and CDR2: SGHVS, FNYEAQ. V was shortened by 5 bases and J by 8 bases, with 16 bases between the two germline ends. The CDR3 consists of 14 residues. CDR3 DNA sequence: TGTGCCAGCAGCCCCGGGACTGCCCTGGATGAGCAGTTCTTC. Translation: CASSPGTALDEQFF.

This chain joins TRBV10-1 and TRBJ2-5; TRBD1 matches at 7 bases. The CDR3 sequence is 14 residues long. The germline V gene encodes CDR1 WNHNN and CDR2 SYGVQD (reference sequence). V shed 3 bases and J 4 bases; nucleotides not matched to a gene: 5. The CDR3 region has the DNA TGCGCCAGCAGTGACCCCGGACAGGCAGAGACCCAGTACTTC. Translated, it gives CASSDPGQAETQYF.

V and J are TRBV18 and TRBJ2-1; 7 bases map to TRBD1. This CDR3 spans 14 amino acids. The germline gives CDR1 KGHSH, CDR2 LQKENI. Losses at the gene ends were 3 bases for V and 5 bases for J; bases not matched to a gene: 4. CDR3 DNA: TGTGCCAGCTCACCCGGGACAGACAACAATGAGCAGTTCTTC. This gives the protein CASSPGTDNNEQFF.

On this clone itself: Other nucleotide sequences from this sample produce the same CDR3. The chain employs TRBV18 and TRBJ1-1; no clear D. V was shortened by 2 bases and J by 3 bases, with 7 bases between the two germline ends. Germline assignment: CDR1 KGHSH and CDR2 LQKENI. The CDR3 sequence is 13 residues long. The CDR3 nucleotides read TGTGCCAGCTCACCAGGGAGGGACACTGAAGCTTTCTTT. Its translation is CASSPGRDTEAFF.

J is TRBJ2-1 and V is TRBV10-3; D may be TRBD2 (7 bases). Germline V gene sequence: CDR1 ENHRY, CDR2 SYGVKD. This CDR3 has 19 amino acids. V was cut by 0 bases and J by 2 bases, with 20 bases left in between. CDR3 amino acids: CAISESLNRGGGTYNEQFF. CDR3 sequence (DNA): TGTGCCATCAGTGAGTCATTAAATCGCGGGGGCGGAACCTACAATGAGCAGTTCTTC.

This chain joins TRBV30 and TRBJ2-3; 8 nucleotides align to TRBD2. Germline CDR1 is GTSNPN and CDR2 is SVGIG (reference sequence). The V gene end was trimmed by 1 base and the J gene end by 4 bases; junction bases not matched to a gene: 10. The CDR3 covers 16 residues. CDR3 loop: CAWSGPAGVWADTQYF. The DNA of the CDR3 is TGTGCCTGGAGTGGGCCAGCGGGAGTCTGGGCAGATACGCAGTATTTT.